This passage covers 19 T cell receptor beta chains from one sample sequenced in a study of CD8+ T cells in alopecia areata. cDNA serving as the sequencing template came from extracted, reverse transcribed RNA. The method was immunoSEQ multiplex PCR; TCRdb's version includes in-frame clones alone and lacks a portion of them. The sample presents some 110,000 clones, none singletons. Sequencing was performed on lesional skin. These receptors were obtained from a C3H/HeJ mouse with alopecia areata. The mouse strain carries the MHC haplotype H2-k.

A few counts support this clone. These gene names are mouse names. The CDR3 end lies 4 residues beyond the end of the read and is filled in from the germline J gene. The chain carries TRBV16 and TRBJ2-1; 8 nucleotides align to TRBD2. V lost 4 bases and J lost 1; bases outside the gene matches: 3. This CDR3 has 15 amino acids. Germline V gene lookup returns CDR1 SGHSA and CDR2 FRNQAP. This chain's CDR3 is CASSSGGANYAEQFF. The DNA read from the CDR3 is TGTGCAAGCAGCTCCGGGGGGGCCAACTATGCT.

This clone was observed a few times. The gene symbols are mouse symbols. The CDR3 extends 4 residues past the end of the read, so its final part is completed from the germline J gene. The chain is built from TRBV13-2 and TRBJ1-1; the D gene is possibly TRBD1 (6 bases). The CDR3 is 14 residues long. In germline, CDR1 is NNHNN, CDR2 SYGAGS (reference sequence). With 0 bases removed from V and 4 bases from J, the gap between germline ends came to 10 bases. CDR3 amino acids: CASGDGDIITEVFF. Incomplete CDR3 DNA: TGTGCCAGCGGTGATGGGGACATAATCACA.

There are a few counts of this clone. Germline and genes here are mouse. The read falls 4 residues short of the CDR3 end, and the missing part is taken from the germline J gene. The genes are TRBV13-3 and TRBJ2-2; a possible D gene is TRBD1 (6 bases). This CDR3 spans 15 amino acids. Germline CDR1 and CDR2: NNHDY and SYVADS. V was cut by 3 bases and J by 2 bases, with 11 bases left in between. CDR3 loop: CASSGDNFNTGQLYF. CDR3 DNA (partial): TGTGCCAGCAGTGGGGACAACTTTAACACCGGG.

This clone was picked up a small number of times. Genes and germline come from the mouse. The CDR3 is CASSNHTGGPYEQYF. The DNA read from the CDR3 is TGTGCTAGCAGTAACCACACTGGGGGGCCCTAT. This chain connects TRBV17 to TRBJ2-7; 9 bases are shared with TRBD2. Read coverage stops 4 residues before the CDR3 terminus; the germline J gene supplies the remainder. Germline V lookup: CDR1 MNHDT, CDR2 YYDKIL. V shed 4 bases and J 2 bases; nucleotides not matched to a gene: 6. This CDR3 region has 15 residues.

About this clone: Germline and genes here are mouse. The CDR3 is cut off 4 residues early in the read; its end comes from the germline J gene. This CDR3 is also generated by other DNA sequences in the sample. The chain has TRBV13-3 and TRBJ2-2; TRBD1 matches 9 bases. Trimming at V came to 6 bases and at J to 1 base, leaving 4 bases not matched to a gene. CDR3 size: 15 residues. Germline-derived CDR1 and CDR2 are NNHDY and SYVADS. The CDR3 DNA, read in part, is TGTGCCAGCATTCCGGGACAGGGAAACACCGGG. It translates to CASIPGQGNTG. The whole CDR3 sequence reads CASIPGQGNTGQLYF.

Notes on this clone: TCRdb lists a protein that is different at residue 12 from the translated DNA; the protein given here uses the DNA translation. Gene labels here are mouse ones. From the germline J gene comes the end of the CDR3, since the read stops 3 residues before it. This chain links TRBV13-3 with TRBJ1-3; TRBD1 matches at 7 bases. Looked up from germline, CDR1 is NNHDY and CDR2 is SYVADS. The trim removed 4 bases at V and 0 bases at J, leaving 4 bases unmatched. The CDR3 is 15 amino acids. The CDR3 reads CASSQGQFSGNTLYF. The CDR3 DNA, read in part, is TGTGCCAGCAGTCAGGGACAGTTTTCTGGAAATACG.

About this clone: All gene names here are mouse names. Read sequence stops 4 residues before the CDR3 end, and the germline J gene provides the missing end. This chain connects TRBV13-2 to TRBJ2-4, with TRBD2 as a possible D gene (7 bases). The CDR3 extends over 16 amino acids. V dropped 0 bases and J dropped 1 base, with 12 bases sitting between them. The germline V gene encodes CDR1 NNHNN and CDR2 SYGAGS (reference sequence). CDR3 DNA, as far as it was read: TGTGCCAGCGGTGATGCAGGAGGGGGGGGTCAAAAC. Its translation: CASGDAGGGGQN. The full CDR3 protein is CASGDAGGGGQNTLYF.

A few counts support this clone. The genes are named according to mouse. Read data end 4 residues before the CDR3 end; the end is taken from the germline J gene. The chain links TRBV19 to TRBJ2-1; a weak D match, TRBD1 (6 bases). Germline V gives CDR1 FNHDT, CDR2 SITEND (reference sequence). This CDR3 is 13 amino acids long. V shed 6 bases and J shed 6 bases, with 13 bases lying between them. CDR3 bases read: TGTGCCAGCATCCCGGGACAACTTGCT. Its translation is CASIPGQLA. Given in full, the CDR3 is CASIPGQLAEQFF. The variable domain in full, completed from reference TRBV19 and TRBJ2-1, reads GGIITQTPKFLIGQEGQKLTLKCQQNFNHDTMYWYRQDSGKGLRLIYYSITENDLQKGDLSEGYDASREKKSSFSLTVTSAQKNEMAVFLCASIPGQLAEQFFGPGTRLTVL.

Notes on this clone: The gene symbols are mouse symbols. Read data end 4 residues before the CDR3 end; the end is taken from the germline J gene. The chain uses TRBV13-1 and TRBJ2-1; TRBD2 agrees at 9 bases. Per germline, CDR1 NSHNY and CDR2 SYGAGN. CDR3 size: 15 residues. V shed 3 bases and J 0 bases; nucleotides not matched to a gene: 1. The CDR3 loop is CASSAGGGNYAEQFF. The sequenced part of the CDR3 DNA is TGTGCCAGCAGTGCTGGGGGGGGTAACTATGCT.

This clone was seen only a few times. The germline and genes are mouse ones. The CDR3 end falls 4 residues outside the read, so it is completed with the germline J gene. V and J are TRBV1 and TRBJ1-4; a weak D match, TRBD1 (6 bases). Trimming pared 4 bases from V and 4 bases from J, leaving 10 bases between. This CDR3 region has 14 residues. Germline-derived CDR1 and CDR2 are NSQYPW and LRSPGD (reference sequence). CDR3 DNA, as far as it was read: TGCACCTGCAGTGACCGGGACATCAACGAA. Its translation is CTCSDRDINE. The complete CDR3 protein is CTCSDRDINERLFF.

A word on this clone: Mouse gene names apply. The read halts 4 residues ahead of the CDR3 end, with the missing end drawn from the germline J gene. This sample also contains other DNA sequences that code for the same CDR3. The V and J genes are TRBV13-3 and TRBJ2-5; 8 positions agree with TRBD1. This CDR3 has 14 residues. Germline CDR1 reads NNHDY; CDR2 reads SYVADS. The sequenced CDR3 bases are TGTGCCAGCAGTGATAGGACAGGGAGGGAC. It specifies CASSDRTGRD. The entire CDR3 is CASSDRTGRDTQYF.

This clone was recorded at least ten times. Gene labels here are mouse ones. The read falls 4 residues short of the CDR3 end, and the missing part is taken from the germline J gene. The rearrangement joins TRBV13-3 to TRBJ2-5, with 11 nucleotides matching TRBD2. The CDR3 extends over 16 amino acids. J gave up 0 bases and V 4 bases, and 4 bases lay outside the gene matches. CDR1 is NNHDY and CDR2 is SYVADS in the germline V gene. CDR3 DNA, as far as it was read: TGTGCCAGCAGTCGACTGGGGGGGTCTAACCAAGAC. Translated, it gives CASSRLGGSNQD. The whole CDR3 region reads CASSRLGGSNQDTQYF.

This clone was seen repeatedly, ten times or more. The genes are named according to mouse. The CDR3 reads CASSEVGGSSYEQYF. The sequenced CDR3 bases are TGTGCCAGCAGTGAAGTTGGGGGGAGCTCCTAT. The rearrangement links TRBV13-3 to TRBJ2-7, with 7 positions matching TRBD2. The CDR3 extends 4 residues past the end of the read, so its final part is completed from the germline J gene. The V segment lost 2 bases and the J segment 0 bases; nucleotides outside the gene matches: 5. The CDR3 loop spans 15 amino acids. Germline loops: CDR1 NNHDY, CDR2 SYVADS.

Points on this clone: Each gene name is a mouse one. Coverage ceases 4 residues before the CDR3 finishes, and the germline J gene fills in the end. This chain uses TRBV13-1 with TRBJ1-4; 9 positions agree with TRBD1. CDR1 and CDR2 from the germline V gene are NSHNY and SYGAGN. J was trimmed by 3 bases and V by 5 bases; bases with no gene match: 8. This CDR3 comprises 16 residues. The part of the CDR3 DNA that was read is TGTGCCAGCAGAAACCGGGACAGGGCTCCCAACGAA. Translation gives CASRNRDRAPNE. The CDR3 as a whole reads CASRNRDRAPNERLFF.

This clone has more than one count but fewer than ten. The genes are named according to mouse. The sequence runs out 4 residues before the end of the CDR3; the remainder is reconstructed from the germline J gene. V gene TRBV1 combines with J gene TRBJ2-1; TRBD2 matches 11 bases. This CDR3 is 16 amino acids long. Looked up from germline, CDR1 is NSQYPW and CDR2 is LRSPGD (reference sequence). The junction had 6 bases not matched to a gene; V was cut back by 8 bases and J by 0 bases. CDR3 DNA, as far as it was read: TGCACCTGCTTCCCGGGACTGGGGGATAACTATGCT. Translating gives CTCFPGLGDNYA. In full, the CDR3 is CTCFPGLGDNYAEQFF.

There are a few counts of this clone. Germline and genes here are mouse. The sequence runs out 4 residues before the end of the CDR3; the remainder is reconstructed from the germline J gene. V and J are TRBV1 and TRBJ2-1, with 7 bases aligning to TRBD1. The germline V gene has CDR1 NSQYPW and CDR2 LRSPGD (reference sequence). The CDR3 sequence is 12 residues long. Trimming at V came to 6 bases and at J to 4 bases, leaving 0 bases not matched to a gene. CDR3 residues: CTCRGQYAEQFF. The CDR3 bases that were read are TGCACCTGCAGGGGACAGTATGCT.

This clone appeared a few times. Mouse germline and gene names are used. Incomplete CDR3 DNA: TGTGCCAGCAGTCGGACTGGGGGGCTCTATGCT. Its translation: CASSRTGGLYA. The whole CDR3 reads CASSRTGGLYAEQFF. The V gene is TRBV19, the J gene TRBJ2-1; 11 positions agree with TRBD2. The read gets to within 4 residues of the CDR3 end, and the germline J gene fills in the rest. This CDR3 contains 15 residues. Germline trimming cut 4 bases from V and 3 bases from J; bases unmatched to any gene: 3. Germline V CDR1 and CDR2: FNHDT, SITEND (reference sequence). Full variable domain (outside the CDR3, taken from reference TRBV19 and TRBJ2-1): GGIITQTPKFLIGQEGQKLTLKCQQNFNHDTMYWYRQDSGKGLRLIYYSITENDLQKGDLSEGYDASREKKSSFSLTVTSAQKNEMAVFLCASSRTGGLYAEQFFGPGTRLTVL.

This clone was recorded a few times. Germline and genes: mouse. The read falls 4 residues short of the CDR3 end, and the missing part is taken from the germline J gene. The chain is built from TRBV1 and TRBJ2-1, with D possibly being TRBD1 (5 bases). Germline assignment: CDR1 NSQYPW and CDR2 LRSPGD (reference sequence). The CDR3 extends over 14 amino acids. CDR3 DNA (partial): TGCACCTGCAGTGCAGGCAGGGAGGGAGCT. This gives the protein CTCSAGREGA. From start to end, the CDR3 is CTCSAGREGAEQFF.

As to this clone: Gene names denote mouse genes. Sequencing ends 4 residues short of the CDR3 end; the germline J gene provides the rest. This chain uses TRBV13-2 with TRBJ1-4; 7 bases are a match to TRBD1. Germline CDR1 and CDR2: NNHNN and SYGAGS (reference sequence). The CDR3 extends over 15 amino acids. With 2 bases clipped from V and 2 bases from J, the junction kept 3 bases outside the gene matches. The CDR3 loop reads CASGETGASNERLFF. CDR3 DNA (partial): TGTGCCAGCGGTGAAACAGGGGCGTCCAACGAA.